One sample yielded the 19 T cell receptor beta chains listed below, sequenced in a study of radiation and T cells in renal cell carcinoma. The sample's time point: blood 2 weeks post-SBRT. The treatment here: 15 Gy SBRT to primary tumor, nephrectomy 4 weeks later. Assay: immunoSEQ multiplex PCR; the TCRdb copy retains only in-frame clones and omits some. Here the sample spans about 120,000 clones, more than 80% being singletons. This sample comprised blood, obtained from a patient whose treatment included radiotherapy and nephrectomy. The receptors originated from a woman aged 60-75 years with renal cell carcinoma.

The rearrangement links TRBV5-4 to TRBJ2-5; 7 nucleotides line up with TRBD2. This CDR3 contains 14 residues. Looked up from germline, CDR1 is SGHNT and CDR2 is YYREEE (reference sequence). V shed 4 bases, J shed 9 bases, and the junction held 12 bases outside the gene matches. The CDR3: CASSTGPGAGAQYF. Written as DNA, the CDR3 is TGTGCCAGCAGCACCGGGCCCGGGGCGGGGGCCCAGTACTTC.

The V call is TRBV7-9, the J call TRBJ2-7, with D uncertain. Between the trimmed V and J ends, which lost 6 bases and 3 bases, there was a span of 12 bases. The CDR3 runs 13 residues. Germline V gives CDR1 SEHNR, CDR2 FQNEAQ (reference sequence). The CDR3: CASSNPGLYEQYF. CDR3 coding DNA: TGTGCCAGCAGTAACCCGGGCCTCTACGAGCAGTACTTC.

The chain uses TRBV5-6 and TRBJ2-2; tentatively, D is TRBD1 or TRBD2 (5 bases each). V was clipped by 0 bases and J by 1 base, with 10 bases between them. CDR3 length equals 16 residues. From germline, CDR1 is SGHDT and CDR2 YYEEEE. The CDR3 loop is CASSLGFGGNTGELFF. The CDR3 region has the DNA TGTGCCAGCAGCTTGGGGTTTGGGGGGAACACCGGGGAGCTGTTTTTT. Full variable domain (missing parts from reference TRBV5-6 and TRBJ2-2): DAGVTQSPTHLIKTRGQQVTLRCSPKSGHDTVSWYQQALGQGPQFIFQYYEEEERQRGNFPDRFSGHQFPNYSSELNVNALLLGDSALYLCASSLGFGGNTGELFFGEGSRLTVL.

This clone appeared a single time. This chain connects TRBV7-6 to TRBJ2-3; D not resolved. Looked up from germline, CDR1 is SGHVS and CDR2 is FNYEAQ. V lost 1 base, J lost 8 bases, and 13 bases lay in between. CDR3 length: 14 amino acids. The CDR3 loop is CASSLEPGPGTQYF. The CDR3 nucleotides are TGTGCCAGCAGCTTAGAACCCGGCCCCGGTACGCAGTATTTT. Combining the CDR3 with reference TRBV7-6 and TRBJ2-3 gives the whole variable domain GAGVSQSPRYKVTKRGQDVALRCDPISGHVSLYWYRQALGQGPEFLTYFNYEAQQDKSGLPNDRFSAERPEGSISTLTIQRTEQRDSAMYRCASSLEPGPGTQYFGPGTRLTVL.

The chain carries TRBV5-1 and TRBJ2-7, with a tentative D call TRBD2 (6 bases). Germline assignment: CDR1 SGHRS and CDR2 YFSETQ. Trimming took off 6 bases at V and 4 bases at J, with 26 bases between the two ends. The length of the CDR3 is 17 residues. This chain's CDR3 is CASTLNLDGWRAYEQYF. CDR3 bases: TGCGCCAGCACCCTAAACCTTGACGGGTGGAGGGCATACGAGCAGTACTTC.

The V gene is TRBV7-6, the J gene TRBJ2-7, with 10 bases lining up with TRBD1. The V and J ends lost 2 bases and 4 bases, in that order; junction bases with no gene match: 8. Looked up from germline, CDR1 is SGHVS and CDR2 is FNYEAQ. This CDR3 comprises 16 residues. CDR3 sequence reads: CASSLNPPGQGYEQYF. The CDR3, as DNA: TGTGCCAGCAGCTTAAATCCTCCGGGACAGGGGTACGAGCAGTACTTC.

This rearrangement joins TRBV28 to TRBJ1-4; D unclear. The CDR3 covers 16 residues. Trimming cost V 7 bases and J 2 bases, with 17 bases left between them. Germline lookup yields CDR1 MDHEN and CDR2 SYDVKM. Here the CDR3 DNA reads TGTGCCAGCACTACCCCCTCCGGGGTTACTAATGAAAAACTGTTTTTT. Its protein product is CASTTPSGVTNEKLFF.

The chain's CDR3 is CASSLAQGNLNTEAFF. The CDR3 DNA is TGCGCCAGCAGCTTGGCGCAGGGTAACTTGAACACTGAAGCTTTCTTT. This chain links TRBV5-1 with TRBJ1-1, with D perhaps matching TRBD1 (5 bases). The length of the CDR3 is 16 residues. V dropped 0 bases and J dropped 0 bases, with 12 bases sitting between them. CDR1 SGHRS and CDR2 YFSETQ come from the germline V gene.

The table lists this clone with a count of one. The J gene is TRBJ1-2, the V gene TRBV23-1; 7 bases map to TRBD1. TRBV23-1 has ORF status, its function being uncertain. CDR3 size: 15 residues. J was trimmed by 4 bases and V by 7 bases; bases with no gene match: 12. The CDR3 here is CASILRQGGGYGYTF. CDR3 DNA: TGCGCCAGCATCCTCCGACAGGGCGGGGGCTATGGCTACACCTTC.

This chain joins TRBV5-1 and TRBJ1-1; tentatively, D is TRBD1 (5 bases). Deletions cut 4 bases from V and 5 bases from J, with 18 bases between. Germline CDR1 is SGHRS and CDR2 is YFSETQ. This CDR3 region has 15 residues. The CDR3 spells CASSLTGSMMTEAFF. CDR3 nucleotide sequence: TGCGCCAGCAGCCTAACAGGTTCTATGATGACTGAAGCTTTCTTT.

The rearrangement joins TRBV5-4 to TRBJ2-1; 10 nucleotides align to TRBD1. This CDR3 has 13 residues. The germline V gene has CDR1 SGHNT and CDR2 YYREEE (reference sequence). V lost 3 bases, J lost 7 bases, and 1 base stayed unmatched. The CDR3 bases are TGTGCCAGCAGCTGGGGACAGGGGAATGAGCAGTTCTTC. Protein: CASSWGQGNEQFF.

The chain is built from TRBV15 and TRBJ1-4; D unclear. This CDR3 has 16 residues. Trimming pared 3 bases from V and 0 bases from J, leaving 11 bases between. Germline V lookup: CDR1 LNHNV, CDR2 YYDKDF (reference sequence). CDR3 loop: CATSRAPGATNEKLFF. In nucleotides, the CDR3 is TGTGCCACCAGCAGGGCGCCGGGTGCAACTAATGAAAAACTGTTTTTT.

V is TRBV6-1 and J is TRBJ2-3, with TRBD2 matching 10 bases. Germline loops: CDR1 MNHNS, CDR2 SASEGT. The length of the CDR3 is 15 residues. With V trimmed by 1 base and J by 4 bases, 2 bases remained unmatched. The CDR3 bases are TGTGCCAGCAGTGAAGTACTAGCGGGGCCAGATACGCAGTATTTT. Translated: CASSEVLAGPDTQYF.

The rearrangement links TRBV18 to TRBJ1-1; TRBD1 matches 9 bases. The CDR3 consists of 13 residues. V was pared by 6 bases and J by 11 bases, with 10 bases of the junction left unmatched. Germline CDR1 KGHSH, CDR2 LQKENI. The CDR3 DNA is TGTGCCAGCTCCAGCTCCCGGGACAGGGTGGCTTTCTTT. Translation: CASSSSRDRVAFF.

The table lists this clone with a few counts. The V call is TRBV19, the J call TRBJ2-7; 8 bases match TRBD1. J lost 1 base, V lost 7 bases, and 9 bases had no gene match. This CDR3 has 15 amino acids. Germline CDR1 reads LNHDA; CDR2 reads SQIVND (reference sequence). The CDR3 loop reads CASTQGTGLSYEQYF. The DNA for the CDR3 is TGTGCCAGTACCCAAGGGACAGGTCTTTCCTACGAGCAGTACTTC.

The chain uses TRBV7-2 and TRBJ2-3; D is possibly TRBD2 (5 bases). The CDR3 extends over 12 amino acids. The germline gives CDR1 SGHTA, CDR2 FQGNSA. The V and J ends lost 5 bases and 6 bases respectively, with 9 bases between them. The CDR3 sequence is CASSPRRDTQYF. CDR3 coding DNA: TGTGCCAGCAGCCCCAGGAGGGATACGCAGTATTTT. The full variable domain, completed using reference TRBV7-2 and TRBJ2-3, is GAGVSQSPSNKVTEKGKDVELRCDPISGHTALYWYRQSLGQGLEFLIYFQGNSAPDKSGLPSDRFSAERTGGSVSTLTIQRTQQEDSAVYLCASSPRRDTQYFGPGTRLTVL.

The gene calls are TRBV11-2 and TRBJ1-2; D perhaps matches TRBD1 (6 bases). The CDR3 has 13 residues. Germline V CDR1 and CDR2: SGHAT, FQNNGV. Trimming shortened V by 0 bases and J by 6 bases, and 8 bases separated the two germline ends. CDR3 bases: TGTGCCAGCAGCTTAGATCGGGGGCATGGCTACACCTTC. Encoded protein: CASSLDRGHGYTF.

V and J are TRBV5-4 and TRBJ1-2; 7 bases line up with TRBD1. Germline V CDR1 and CDR2: SGHNT, YYREEE (reference sequence). The CDR3 sequence is 17 residues long. Trimming at V came to 4 bases and at J to 4 bases, leaving 16 bases not matched to a gene. The CDR3 loop reads CASSNRLGTAVGYGYTF. CDR3 DNA sequence: TGTGCCAGCAGCAACCGATTGGGGACAGCAGTTGGCTATGGCTACACCTTC.

J is TRBJ2-3 and V is TRBV19; D possibly corresponds to TRBD1 (6 bases). V lost 10 bases to trimming and J lost 0 bases, with 17 bases between them. CDR3 length: 15 amino acids. The germline V gene encodes CDR1 LNHDA and CDR2 SQIVND (reference sequence). In DNA form, the CDR3 reads TGTGCCACCTACAGGGACCAAACTAGCACAGATACGCAGTATTTT. Translation gives CATYRDQTSTDTQYF.